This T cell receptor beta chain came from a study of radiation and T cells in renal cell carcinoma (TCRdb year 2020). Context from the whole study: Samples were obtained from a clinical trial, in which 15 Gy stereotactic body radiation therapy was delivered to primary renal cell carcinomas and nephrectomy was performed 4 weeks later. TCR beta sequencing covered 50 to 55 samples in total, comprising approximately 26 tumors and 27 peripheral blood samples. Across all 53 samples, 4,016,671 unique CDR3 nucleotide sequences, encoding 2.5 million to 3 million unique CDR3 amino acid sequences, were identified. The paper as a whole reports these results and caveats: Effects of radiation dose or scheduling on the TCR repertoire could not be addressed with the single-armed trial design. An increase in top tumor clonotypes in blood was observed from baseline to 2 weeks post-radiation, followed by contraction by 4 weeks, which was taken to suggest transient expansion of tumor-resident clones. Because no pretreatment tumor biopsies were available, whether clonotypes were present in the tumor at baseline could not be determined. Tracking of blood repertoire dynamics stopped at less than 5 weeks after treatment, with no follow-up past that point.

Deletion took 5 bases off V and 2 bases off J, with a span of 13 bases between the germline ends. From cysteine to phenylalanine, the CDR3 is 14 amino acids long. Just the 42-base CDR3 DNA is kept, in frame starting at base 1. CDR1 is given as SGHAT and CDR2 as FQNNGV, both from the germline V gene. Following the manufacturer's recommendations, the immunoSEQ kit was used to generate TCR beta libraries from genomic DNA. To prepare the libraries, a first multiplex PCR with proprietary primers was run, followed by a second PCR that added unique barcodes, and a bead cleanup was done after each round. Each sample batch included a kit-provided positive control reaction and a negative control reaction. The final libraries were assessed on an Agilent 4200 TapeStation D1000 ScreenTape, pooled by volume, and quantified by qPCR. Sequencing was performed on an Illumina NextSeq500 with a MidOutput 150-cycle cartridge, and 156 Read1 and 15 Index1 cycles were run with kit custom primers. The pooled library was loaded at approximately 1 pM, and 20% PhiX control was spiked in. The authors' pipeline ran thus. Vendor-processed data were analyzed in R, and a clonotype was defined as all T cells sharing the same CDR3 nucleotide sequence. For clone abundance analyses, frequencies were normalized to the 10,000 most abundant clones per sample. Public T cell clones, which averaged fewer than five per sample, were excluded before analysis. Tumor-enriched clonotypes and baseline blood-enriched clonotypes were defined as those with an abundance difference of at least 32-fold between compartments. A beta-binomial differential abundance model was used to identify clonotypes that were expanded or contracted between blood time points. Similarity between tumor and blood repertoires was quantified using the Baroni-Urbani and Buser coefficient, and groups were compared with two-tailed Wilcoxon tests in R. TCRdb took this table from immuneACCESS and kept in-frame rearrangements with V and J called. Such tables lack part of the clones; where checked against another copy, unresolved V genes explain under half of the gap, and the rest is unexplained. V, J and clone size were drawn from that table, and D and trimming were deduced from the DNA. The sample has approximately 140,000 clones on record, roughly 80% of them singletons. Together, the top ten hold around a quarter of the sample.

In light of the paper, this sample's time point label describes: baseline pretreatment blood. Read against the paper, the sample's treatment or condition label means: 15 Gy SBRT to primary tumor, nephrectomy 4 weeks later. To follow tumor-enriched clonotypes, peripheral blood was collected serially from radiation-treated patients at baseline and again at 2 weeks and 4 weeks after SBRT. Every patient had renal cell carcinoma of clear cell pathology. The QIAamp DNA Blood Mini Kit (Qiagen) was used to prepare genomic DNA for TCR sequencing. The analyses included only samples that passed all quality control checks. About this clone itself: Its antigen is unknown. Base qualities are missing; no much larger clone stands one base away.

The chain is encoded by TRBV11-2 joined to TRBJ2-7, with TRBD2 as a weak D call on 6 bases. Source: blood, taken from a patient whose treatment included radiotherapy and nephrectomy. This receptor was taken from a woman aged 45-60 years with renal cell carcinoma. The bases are TGTGCCAGCAGCCGCGGACGGGGGACCTACGAGCAGTACTTC. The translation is CASSRGRGTYEQYF.